This T cell receptor beta chain was recorded in a study of radiotherapy plus CTLA-4 blockade in lung cancer. A note on this clone: The target antigen is unknown.

CDR1 is SGDLS, CDR2 YYNGEE, per germline. The CDR3 is made up of 15 amino acids. The J segment lost 5 bases and the V segment lost 4 bases, leaving 8 bases of the junction unmatched. Method: immunoSEQ multiplex PCR; TCRdb's copy keeps in-frame clones and lacks some. Of about 80,000 clones listed, 84% were seen once; the top ten hold approximately 0.79%. Findings of the study overall: Interferon-beta, together with early blood T cell clone dynamics, reportedly best predicted response.

The chain uses TRBV9 and TRBJ2-1; TRBD2 agrees at 8 bases. The sequenced sample was peripheral blood, obtained from a patient treated with radiotherapy plus ipilimumab. This TCR derives from a human donor with non-small cell lung cancer who had stable disease on radiotherapy plus ipilimumab. The CDR3: CASSPRGGLDNEQFF. The DNA of the CDR3 is TGTGCCAGCAGCCCTCGCGGGGGGCTCGACAATGAGCAGTTCTTC.